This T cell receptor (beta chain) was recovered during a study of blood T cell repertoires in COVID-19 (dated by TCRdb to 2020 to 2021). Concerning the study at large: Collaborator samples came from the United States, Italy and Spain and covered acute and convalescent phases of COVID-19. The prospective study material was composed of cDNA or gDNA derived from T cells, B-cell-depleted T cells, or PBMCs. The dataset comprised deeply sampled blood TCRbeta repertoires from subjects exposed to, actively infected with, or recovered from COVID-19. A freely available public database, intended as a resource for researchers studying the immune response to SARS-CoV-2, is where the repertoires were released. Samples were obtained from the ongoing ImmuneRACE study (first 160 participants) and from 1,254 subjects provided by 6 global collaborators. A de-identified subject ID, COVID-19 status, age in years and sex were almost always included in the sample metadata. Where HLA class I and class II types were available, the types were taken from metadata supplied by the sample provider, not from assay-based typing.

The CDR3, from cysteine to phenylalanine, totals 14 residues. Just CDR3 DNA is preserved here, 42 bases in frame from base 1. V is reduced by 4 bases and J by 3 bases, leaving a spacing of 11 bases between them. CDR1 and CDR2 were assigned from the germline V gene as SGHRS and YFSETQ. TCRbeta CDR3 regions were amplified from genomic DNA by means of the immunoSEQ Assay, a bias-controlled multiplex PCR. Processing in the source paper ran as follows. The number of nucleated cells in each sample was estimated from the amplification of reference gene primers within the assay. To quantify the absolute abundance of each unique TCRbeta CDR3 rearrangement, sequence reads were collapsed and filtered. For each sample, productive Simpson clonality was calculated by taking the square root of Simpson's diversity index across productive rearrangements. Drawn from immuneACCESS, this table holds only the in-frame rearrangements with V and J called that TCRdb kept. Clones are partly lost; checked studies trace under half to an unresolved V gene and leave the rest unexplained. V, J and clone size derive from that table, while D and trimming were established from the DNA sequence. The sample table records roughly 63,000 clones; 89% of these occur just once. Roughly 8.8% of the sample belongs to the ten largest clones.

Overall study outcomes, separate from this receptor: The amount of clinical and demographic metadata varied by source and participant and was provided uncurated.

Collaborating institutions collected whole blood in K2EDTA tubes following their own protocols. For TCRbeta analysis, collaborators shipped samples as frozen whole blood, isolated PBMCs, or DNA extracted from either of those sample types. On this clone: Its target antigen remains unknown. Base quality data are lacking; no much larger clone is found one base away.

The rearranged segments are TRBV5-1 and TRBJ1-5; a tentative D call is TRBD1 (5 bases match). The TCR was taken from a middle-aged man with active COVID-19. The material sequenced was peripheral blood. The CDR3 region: CASSPSGDNQPQHF. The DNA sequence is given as TGCGCCAGCAGCCCCTCGGGGGACAATCAGCCCCAGCATTTT.